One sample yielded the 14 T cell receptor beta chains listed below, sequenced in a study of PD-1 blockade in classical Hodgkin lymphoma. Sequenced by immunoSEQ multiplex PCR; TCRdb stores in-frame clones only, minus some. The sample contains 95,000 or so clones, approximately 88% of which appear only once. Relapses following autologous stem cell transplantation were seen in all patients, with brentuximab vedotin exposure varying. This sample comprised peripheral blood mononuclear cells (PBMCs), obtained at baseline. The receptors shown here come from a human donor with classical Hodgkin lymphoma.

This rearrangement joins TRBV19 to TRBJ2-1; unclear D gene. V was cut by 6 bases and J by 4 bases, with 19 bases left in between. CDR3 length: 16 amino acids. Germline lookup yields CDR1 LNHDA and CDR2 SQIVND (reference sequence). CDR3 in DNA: TGTGCCAGTAGGGAAAGGACCAGCTGGGGTTACAATGAGCAGTTCTTC. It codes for CASRERTSWGYNEQFF.

The CDR3 DNA follows: TGTGCCAGCAGTTTGCCGGGGCCAAGCACGCAGTATTTT. This encodes CASSLPGPSTQYF. The rearrangement joins TRBV28 to TRBJ2-3; possibly TRBD1 or TRBD2 for D (5 bases each). The germline V and J ends were trimmed by 3 bases and 9 bases, with 13 bases remaining between them. The germline V gene encodes CDR1 MDHEN and CDR2 SYDVKM. The CDR3 extends over 13 amino acids.

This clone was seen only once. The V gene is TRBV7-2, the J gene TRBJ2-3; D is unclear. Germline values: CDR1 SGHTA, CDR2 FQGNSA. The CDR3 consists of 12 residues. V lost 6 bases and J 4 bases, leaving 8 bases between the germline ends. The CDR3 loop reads CASRYHSDTQYF. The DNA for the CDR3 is TGTGCCAGCAGGTACCATTCAGATACGCAGTATTTT.

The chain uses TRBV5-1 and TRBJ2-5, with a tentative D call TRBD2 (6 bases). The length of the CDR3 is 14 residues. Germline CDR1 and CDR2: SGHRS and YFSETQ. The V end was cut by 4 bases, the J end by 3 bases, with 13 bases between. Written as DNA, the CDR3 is TGCGCCAGCAGCCTCGGGACTTCTAAAGAGACCCAGTACTTC. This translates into CASSLGTSKETQYF.

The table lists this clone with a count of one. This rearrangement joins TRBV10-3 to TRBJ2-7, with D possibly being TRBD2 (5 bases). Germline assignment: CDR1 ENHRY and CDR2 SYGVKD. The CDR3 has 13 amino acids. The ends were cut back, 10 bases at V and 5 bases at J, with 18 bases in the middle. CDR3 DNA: TGTGCCACCCTAGGACTTCCCCCGGACGAGCAGTACTTC. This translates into CATLGLPPDEQYF.

The CDR3 spells CASRRSQNNEQFF. As DNA, the CDR3 is TGTGCCAGCAGAAGGAGCCAGAACAATGAGCAGTTCTTC. This chain joins TRBV6-4 and TRBJ2-1, with D unresolved. The CDR3 covers 13 residues. Trimming removed 6 bases at V and 5 bases at J, with 11 bases between. The germline gives CDR1 MRHNA, CDR2 SNTAGT.

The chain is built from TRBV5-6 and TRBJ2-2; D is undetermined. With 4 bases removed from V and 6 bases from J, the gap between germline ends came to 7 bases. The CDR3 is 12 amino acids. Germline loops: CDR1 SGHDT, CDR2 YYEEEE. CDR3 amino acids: CASSLQSGELFF. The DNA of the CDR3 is TGTGCCAGCAGCCTACAGTCCGGGGAGCTGTTTTTT. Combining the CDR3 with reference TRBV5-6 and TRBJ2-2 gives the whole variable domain DAGVTQSPTHLIKTRGQQVTLRCSPKSGHDTVSWYQQALGQGPQFIFQYYEEEERQRGNFPDRFSGHQFPNYSSELNVNALLLGDSALYLCASSLQSGELFFGEGSRLTVL.

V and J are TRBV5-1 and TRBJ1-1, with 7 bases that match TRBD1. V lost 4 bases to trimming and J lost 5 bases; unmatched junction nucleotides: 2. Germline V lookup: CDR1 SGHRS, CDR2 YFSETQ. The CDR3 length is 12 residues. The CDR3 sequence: CASSRRGTEAFF. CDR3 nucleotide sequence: TGCGCCAGCAGCCGCAGGGGGACTGAAGCTTTCTTT.

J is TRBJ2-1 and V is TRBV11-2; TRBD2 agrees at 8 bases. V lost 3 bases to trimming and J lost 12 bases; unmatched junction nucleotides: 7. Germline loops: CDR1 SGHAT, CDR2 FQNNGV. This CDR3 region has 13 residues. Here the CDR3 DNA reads TGTGCCAGCAGCTTTCCTAGCGGGTTGATGCAGTTCTTC. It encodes CASSFPSGLMQFF.

CDR3 residues: CASSEEEGRTSDTQYF. The CDR3 bases are TGTGCCAGCAGTGAGGAGGAAGGGAGGACCTCAGATACGCAGTATTTT. The chain is built from TRBV2 and TRBJ2-3; D perhaps matches TRBD2 (6 bases). CDR3 size: 16 residues. V was cut by 3 bases and J by 4 bases, with 17 bases left in between. The germline V gene encodes CDR1 SNHLY and CDR2 FYNNEI.

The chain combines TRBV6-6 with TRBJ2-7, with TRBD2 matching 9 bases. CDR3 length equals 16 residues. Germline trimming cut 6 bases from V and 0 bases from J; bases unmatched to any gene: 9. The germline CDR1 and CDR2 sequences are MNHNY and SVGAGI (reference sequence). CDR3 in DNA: TGTGCCAGCAGCTCCGGTTCGCGGGGGGGCTCCTACGAGCAGTACTTC. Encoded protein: CASSSGSRGGSYEQYF.

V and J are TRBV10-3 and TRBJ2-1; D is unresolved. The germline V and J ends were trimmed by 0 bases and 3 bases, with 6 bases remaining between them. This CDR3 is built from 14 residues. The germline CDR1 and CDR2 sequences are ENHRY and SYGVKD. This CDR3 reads CAISESANYNEQFF. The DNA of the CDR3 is TGTGCCATCAGTGAGTCTGCCAACTACAATGAGCAGTTCTTC.

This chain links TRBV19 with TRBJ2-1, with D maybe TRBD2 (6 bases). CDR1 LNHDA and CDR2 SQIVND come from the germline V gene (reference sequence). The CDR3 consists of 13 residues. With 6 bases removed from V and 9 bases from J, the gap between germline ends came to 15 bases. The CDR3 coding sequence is TGTGCCAGTAGCGGGAGAGGTTATATTGAGCAGTTCTTC. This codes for CASSGRGYIEQFF.

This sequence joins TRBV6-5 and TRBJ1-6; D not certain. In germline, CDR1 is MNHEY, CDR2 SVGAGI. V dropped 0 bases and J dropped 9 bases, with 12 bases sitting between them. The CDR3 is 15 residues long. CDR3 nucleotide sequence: TGTGCCAGCAGTTACTCTTTGGGAGGAGGTTCACCCCTCCACTTT. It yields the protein CASSYSLGGGSPLHF.